This T cell receptor (beta chain) comes out of a study of blood T cells in healthy people across ages (dated by TCRdb to 2015 to 2017). With regard to the full study: In model experiments, roughly one uniquely barcoded TCR beta cDNA molecule per two T cells was captured by template switching. Using deep sequencing normalized with unique cDNA molecular identifiers, the study measured how TCR beta repertoire diversity changes with age. The donors were divided into four age groups: young (average about 16 years), middle-aged (approximately 42), aged (approximately 62) and long-lived (82). To avoid experimental bias, donors of different ages were spread randomly across the sequencing lanes. The study analyzed two additional independent replicas of 1 million unique cDNA reads from the same blood draw for two donors, one aged 18 to 30 and one aged 80 or older.

The donors were around 39 Caucasian individuals from Russia, aged 6 to 90 years, who were systemically healthy. About 9.8 milliliters of peripheral blood were drawn from each donor into EDTA-treated Vacutainer tubes. PBMCs were isolated by Ficoll-Paque density-gradient centrifugation, with at least 6 million obtained per sample. Trizol reagent was used to extract total RNA from PBMCs, with at least 5.5 micrograms per sample. For every donor, flow cytometry on a PBMC aliquot measured the percentage of naive CD45RAhigh/CD27high T cells. Trimmed from V: 5 bases; trimmed from J: 3 bases; junction bases lacking a gene match: 10. According to the germline V gene, CDR1 reads MDHEN and CDR2 reads SYDVKM. Spanning cysteine to phenylalanine, the CDR3 consists of 17 amino acids. Only the CDR3 DNA stays, 51 bases, in frame from base 1. The method was 5' RACE. The instrument given in TCRdb is Illumina HiSeq 2500. A second PCR of roughly 6 to 12 cycles was run with a J-beta primer mix and a sample-barcoded 5' primer. A template-switch 5' adaptor carrying 12 random nucleotides introduced a unique molecular identifier onto each TCR beta cDNA molecule. Each sample yielded at least 2.5 million CDR3-containing paired-end reads. First-strand cDNA was synthesized from all RNA with the Mint cDNA synthesis kit, primed by a TRBC-specific oligonucleotide. Following uracil-DNA glycosylase treatment, a first 18-cycle PCR with universal primers M1SS and BC2_uni_R was performed on all cDNA. On the authors' methods: For normalization, 1 million high-quality reads were randomly selected from each sample, with every read carrying a distinct molecular identifier. Instead of being binned into consensus sequences, reads with shared molecular identifiers were discarded. CDR3 identification, clonotype clustering and error correction used MiTCR with a Q25 quality threshold and the strictest error-elimination algorithm. A nonparametric unseen species model with Euler transformation was used to estimate a lower bound on total TCR beta diversity. The public reads were reanalyzed by TCRdb: fastp trimming at Q25, MiXCR alignment, in-frame beta chains only. A single entry per CDR3 protein holds the most common genes and DNA from its merged rows. These V and J calls derive from TCRdb rather than the authors' analysis. Here the sample has about 290,000 distinct CDR3 sequences; 25% to 30% occur a single time. The ten biggest clones cover approximately 30% of the sample.

On this clonotype: The clone's antigen remains unknown. No much larger clonotype is one base removed from it; base qualities were not supplied.

General conclusions and limits of the study: The percentage of naive T cells measured by flow cytometry correlated strongly with observed TCR beta diversity. Because donor CMV infection status was unknown, age-related changes in expanded clonotypes were potentially confounded. Bulk unsorted PBMC profiling prevented conclusive comparison of naive and antigen-experienced compartments. Observed TCR beta diversity per million T cells fell roughly linearly with age, and a significant reduction was already apparent by age about 38. Estimates of total diversity based on one million sequenced T cells were regarded as lower bounds and as underestimates. Compared with the aged group, the long-lived group had more naive CD4+ T cells, fewer expanded clones and increased TCR diversity, suggesting age selection.

The sequencing sample was made of blood. The chain is made from TRBV28 and TRBJ2-1; TRBD1 fits 10 bases in the junction. This clonotype was obtained from a woman aged 70-85 years in good health. The DNA sequence reads TGTGCCAGCAGTCCCAGACAGGGGGCACTTGTCTACAATGAGCAGTTCTTC. Its translation reads: CASSPRQGALVYNEQFF.